What follows are 26 T cell receptor beta chains derived from one specimen sequenced in a study of blood T cell repertoires in COVID-19. The table came from immunoSEQ multiplex PCR; TCRdb's copy has only in-frame clones and leaves some out. The table has under 500,000 clones, roughly 90% seen once; the top ten hold approximately 4.3%. The sample comprised peripheral blood. The receptors were gathered from a woman aged 30 to 39 with acute or convalescent COVID-19.

V and J are TRBV3-1 (or the pseudogene TRBV3-2) and TRBJ1-1; TRBD1 aligns across 8 bases. Germline-derived CDR1 and CDR2 are LGHDT and YNNKEL (reference sequence). This CDR3 spans 15 amino acids. After removal of 4 bases from V and 5 bases from J, the junction contained 9 bases not matched to a gene. CDR3 protein: CASSLAPGGKTEAFF. CDR3 DNA: TGTGCCAGCAGCCTAGCGCCAGGGGGCAAGACTGAAGCTTTCTTT.

The rearrangement links TRBV24-1 to TRBJ2-6, with unresolved D. Germline values: CDR1 KGHDR, CDR2 SFDVKD. With 4 bases removed from V and 2 bases from J, the gap between germline ends came to 11 bases. The CDR3 totals 16 residues. Here the CDR3 DNA reads TGTGCCACCAGTGACCCGGCGGCGGCTGGGGCCAACGTCCTGACTTTC. This sequence encodes CATSDPAAAGANVLTF.

The V call is TRBV4-1, the J call TRBJ2-7; tentatively, D is TRBD2 (6 bases). This CDR3 comprises 17 residues. Trimming left V 0 bases short and J 2 bases short, with 17 bases between. Germline assignment: CDR1 MGHRA and CDR2 YSYEKL. DNA for the CDR3: TGCGCCAGCAGCCAAGAAACTAGTAAACTAGCCGCCTACGAGCAGTACTTC. Its translation: CASSQETSKLAAYEQYF.

This chain links TRBV24-1 with TRBJ2-3; 7 bases agree with TRBD2. CDR3 length: 13 amino acids. V shed 9 bases, J shed 0 bases, and the junction held 2 bases outside the gene matches. Germline CDR1 is KGHDR and CDR2 is SFDVKD. The CDR3 reads CATGEGSTDTQYF. In nucleotides, the CDR3 is TGTGCCACCGGGGAGGGGAGCACAGATACGCAGTATTTT.

The chain uses TRBV19 and TRBJ1-5; tentative D call: TRBD1 (6 bases). The length of the CDR3 is 15 residues. The germline CDR1 and CDR2 sequences are LNHDA and SQIVND (reference sequence). Between the trimmed V and J ends, which lost 6 bases and 4 bases, there was a span of 16 bases. The CDR3 DNA is TGTGCCAGTAGGCTCGACAGGATTTCTAATCAGCCCCAGCATTTT. This encodes CASRLDRISNQPQHF.

The chain joins TRBV29-1 to TRBJ1-1; D possibly corresponds to TRBD1 (5 bases). Trimming cost V 2 bases and J 6 bases, with 10 bases left between them. CDR3 length: 12 amino acids. The germline V gene encodes CDR1 SQVTM and CDR2 ANQGSEA. CDR3 coding DNA: TGCAGCGTTGAATCCAGGGAGGCTGAAGCTTTCTTT. This codes for CSVESREAEAFF.

This chain joins TRBV6-1 and TRBJ1-5, with D hard to call. The V end was cut by 2 bases, the J end by 11 bases, with 4 bases between. Germline V gene sequence: CDR1 MNHNS, CDR2 SASEGT. The CDR3 loop spans 10 amino acids. CDR3 loop: CASSESTQHF. The CDR3 DNA reads TGTGCCAGCAGTGAAAGCACCCAGCATTTT.

This sequence joins TRBV5-6 and TRBJ1-2; 8 nucleotides line up with TRBD1. The J segment lost 5 bases and the V segment lost 5 bases, leaving 11 bases of the junction unmatched. CDR3 length equals 15 residues. Germline V gene lookup returns CDR1 SGHDT and CDR2 YYEEEE. CDR3 protein: CASSSAGTGSYGYTF. For the CDR3, the DNA is TGTGCCAGCAGTAGCGCCGGGACAGGTTCTTATGGCTACACCTTC.

The V call is TRBV27, the J call TRBJ2-1; 8 nucleotides agree with TRBD1. Trimming at V came to 6 bases and at J to 0 bases, leaving 13 bases not matched to a gene. Germline V gives CDR1 MNHEY, CDR2 SMNVEV (reference sequence). This CDR3 has 18 amino acids. In DNA form, the CDR3 reads TGTGCCAGCAGCCATCGGGACAGGACACTCTCCTCCTACAATGAGCAGTTCTTC. Its protein is CASSHRDRTLSSYNEQFF.

This chain uses TRBV6-5 with TRBJ1-2; tentative D call: TRBD1 (6 bases). The V gene's germline CDR1 is MNHEY and CDR2 SVGAGI. Trimming shortened V by 6 bases and J by 4 bases, and 15 bases separated the two germline ends. This CDR3 has 14 residues. CDR3: CASRIRGDGYGYTF. DNA of the CDR3: TGTGCCAGCAGAATCAGGGGTGACGGCTATGGCTACACCTTC.

The chain joins TRBV5-4 to TRBJ1-6; possible D gene TRBD1, 6 bases. CDR1 SGHNT and CDR2 YYREEE come from the germline V gene (reference sequence). The CDR3 length is 15 residues. V was trimmed by 3 bases and J by 7 bases, leaving 14 bases between them. The CDR3 loop is CASSSSGTLNSPLHF. The CDR3 DNA reads as TGTGCCAGCAGCTCCTCCGGGACACTAAATTCACCCCTCCACTTT.

V gene TRBV15 combines with J gene TRBJ2-7, with 7 bases aligning to TRBD1. J gave up 0 bases and V 5 bases, and 4 bases lay outside the gene matches. Germline V gene lookup returns CDR1 LNHNV and CDR2 YYDKDF (reference sequence). This CDR3 contains 14 residues. For the CDR3, the DNA is TGTGCCACCAGCGGTTACAGGGGCTCCTACGAGCAGTACTTC. It codes for CATSGYRGSYEQYF.

With regard to this clone: Other DNA sequences within the sample encode an identical CDR3. The chain couples TRBV6-5 to TRBJ2-7; maybe TRBD1 (5 bases). CDR3 length: 13 residues. Trimming stripped 1 base from V and 3 bases from J, with 7 bases between. CDR1 and CDR2 from the germline V gene are MNHEY and SVGAGI. CDR3 nucleotides: TGTGCCAGCAGTTACTTAAGGGGCTACGAGCAGTACTTC. Protein sequence: CASSYLRGYEQYF.

The V and J genes are TRBV7-9 and TRBJ1-1, with D tentatively TRBD1 (6 bases). The CDR3 loop spans 12 amino acids. V lost 7 bases and J lost 8, with 14 bases in between. Germline lookup yields CDR1 SEHNR and CDR2 FQNEAQ (reference sequence). The CDR3 coding sequence is TGTGCCAGCACCTCAATCGACAGGGAAGCTTTCTTT. Translating gives CASTSIDREAFF.

The J gene is TRBJ2-3, the V gene TRBV6-1, with D uncertain. The germline V gene encodes CDR1 MNHNS and CDR2 SASEGT. CDR3 length equals 18 residues. With 2 bases removed from V and 2 bases from J, the gap between germline ends came to 20 bases. The CDR3, as DNA: TGTGCCAGCAGTGAAAATCACATCAGTATCACCCACACAGATACGCAGTATTTT. This gives the protein CASSENHISITHTDTQYF.

The chain recombines TRBV7-2 with TRBJ2-3, with a possible D match to TRBD2 (5 bases). This CDR3 contains 15 residues. Germline loops: CDR1 SGHTA, CDR2 FQGNSA. V gave up 2 bases and J gave up 5 bases, with 14 bases separating them. In DNA form, the CDR3 reads TGTGCCAGCAGCTTATGGGCTAGCAGGCAAGATACGCAGTATTTT. Protein product: CASSLWASRQDTQYF.

The chain is built from TRBV5-4 and TRBJ1-1, with TRBD1 matching over 8 bases. The CDR3 is made up of 14 amino acids. V dropped 0 bases and J dropped 4; count of bases not matched to a gene: 2. Germline CDR1 is SGHNT and CDR2 is YYREEE (reference sequence). The CDR3 nucleotides read TGTGCCAGCAGCTTGGTCGACAGGGGCACTGAAGCTTTCTTT. Translation: CASSLVDRGTEAFF. The whole variable domain, remainder taken from reference TRBV5-4 and TRBJ1-1, is ETGVTQSPTHLIKTRGQQVTLRCSSQSGHNTVSWYQQALGQGPQFIFQYYREEENGRGNFPPRFSGLQFPNYSSELNVNALELDDSALYLCASSLVDRGTEAFFGQGTRLTVV.

The J gene is TRBJ1-2, the V gene TRBV7-3, with TRBD1 matching over 9 bases. The CDR3 covers 15 residues. Germline V gives CDR1 SGHTA, CDR2 FQGTGA. V trimming: 0 bases; J trimming: 6 bases; junction bases outside the gene matches: 5. Written as DNA, the CDR3 is TGTGCCAGCAGCTTAACAACAGGGGGCTGGGATGGCTACACCTTC. Translating it yields CASSLTTGGWDGYTF.

The gene calls are TRBV3-1 (or the pseudogene TRBV3-2) and TRBJ2-3; 8 bases agree with TRBD2. V gave up 0 bases and J gave up 2 bases; unmatched junction bases: 7. Germline loops: CDR1 LGHDT, CDR2 YNNKEL (reference sequence). The CDR3 sequence is 17 residues long. CDR3 sequence: CASSQDSSGGLTDTQYF. CDR3 nucleotides: TGTGCCAGCAGCCAAGATAGCAGCGGGGGACTCACAGATACGCAGTATTTT.

V is TRBV9 and J is TRBJ2-7; 10 bases match TRBD1. This CDR3 is built from 14 residues. V trimming: 0 bases; J trimming: 4 bases; junction bases outside the gene matches: 1. CDR1 and CDR2 from the germline V gene are SGDLS and YYNGEE. Written as DNA, the CDR3 is TGTGCCAGCAGCGTAGGGGACAGGGGATACGAGCAGTACTTC. It translates to CASSVGDRGYEQYF.

The chain links TRBV6-6 to TRBJ1-5, with D unresolved. Germline V gene data show CDR1 as MNHNY and CDR2 as SVGAGI (reference sequence). The CDR3 sequence is 16 residues long. The V and J ends lost 0 bases and 3 bases respectively, with 12 bases between them. CDR3 loop: CASSYSGSGINQPQHF. DNA for the CDR3: TGTGCCAGCAGTTACTCGGGATCGGGGATCAATCAGCCCCAGCATTTT.

The chain recombines TRBV6-1 with TRBJ2-7; D not certain. This CDR3 region has 13 residues. V shed 2 bases and J shed 3 bases, with 8 bases lying between them. Germline CDR1 is MNHNS and CDR2 is SASEGT. DNA of the CDR3: TGTGCCAGCAGTGAACAAGTCTACTACGAGCAGTACTTC. It specifies CASSEQVYYEQYF.

This clone was recorded a few times. V is TRBV4-2 and J is TRBJ2-5; perhaps TRBD2 as D (5 bases). This CDR3 is 14 amino acids long. Trimming left V 4 bases short and J 4 bases short, with 13 bases between. Per the germline V gene, CDR1 is LGHNA and CDR2 is YNFKEQ. The CDR3 loop is CASSLSNRGETQYF. Here the CDR3 DNA reads TGTGCCAGCAGCCTCTCAAACCGGGGAGAGACCCAGTACTTC.

The rearrangement links TRBV11-2 to TRBJ2-7, with 8 nucleotides matching TRBD2. The CDR3 is made up of 16 amino acids. Germline-derived CDR1 and CDR2 are SGHAT and FQNNGV. Trimming took 5 bases from V and 4 from J; bases not matched to a gene: 13. CDR3: CASSLRGGAWSYEQYF. The CDR3 coding sequence is TGTGCCAGCAGCCTCCGGGGGGGCGCGTGGTCTTACGAGCAGTACTTC.

The chain employs TRBV29-1 and TRBJ1-3; D uncertain. This CDR3 has 11 amino acids. Germline V gene sequence: CDR1 SQVTM, CDR2 ANQGSEA. Trimming removed 6 bases from V and 4 bases from J, with 7 bases in between. DNA for the CDR3: TGCAGCGTAACATCAGGAAACACCATATATTTT. Translating gives CSVTSGNTIYF.

The chain employs TRBV29-1 and TRBJ2-1; 7 bases map to TRBD2. V dropped 1 base and J dropped 9; count of bases not matched to a gene: 3. CDR1 and CDR2 from the germline V gene are SQVTM and ANQGSEA. The CDR3 length is 12 residues. This chain's CDR3 is CSVEAGGSEQFF. The DNA for the CDR3 is TGCAGCGTTGAAGCGGGGGGTAGTGAGCAGTTCTTC.